This TCR beta chain was observed in a study of T cell responses to AZD1222 COVID-19 vaccine. TCRdb's copy holds only in-frame clones and misses some; the assay was immunoSEQ multiplex PCR. The profile covers some 150,000 clones, with about 90% appearing a single time and under 2% taken by the ten largest. The TCR originated in an adult in good health. The sequences come from peripheral blood, collected on day 0 of AZD1222 vaccination.

In DNA form, the CDR3 reads TGTGCCAGCACCAGGACAGTGGGAAACTATGGCTACACCTTC. Encoded protein: CASTRTVGNYGYTF. The chain combines TRBV6-5 with TRBJ1-2, with D possibly being TRBD1 (6 bases). The CDR3 covers 14 residues. Germline CDR1 is MNHEY and CDR2 is SVGAGI. Trimming removed 7 bases from V and 2 bases from J, with 14 bases in between.